The T cell receptor beta chain under discussion was sequenced for a study of blood T cell repertoires in COVID-19. Study overall: The United States, Italy and Spain were the sources of the acute and convalescent COVID-19 samples.

Original analysis: Reference gene primers were amplified, and this amplification served to estimate nucleated cell counts. The data were produced by immunoSEQ multiplex PCR, yet TCRdb's version contains in-frame clones alone and is incomplete. V and J calls and clone size are those listed in that table; D and trimming were worked out from the DNA. The sample lists approximately 300,000 clones; roughly 85% were seen once. The CDR3 totals 16 residues. The germline V gene encodes CDR1 LNHDA and CDR2 SQIVND (reference sequence). With 5 bases clipped from V and 6 bases from J, the junction kept 7 bases outside the gene matches.

The sample taken for sequencing was PBMCs or T cells enriched from blood (not recorded which). V is TRBV19 and J is TRBJ1-6, with 10 bases lining up with TRBD1. This TCR was recovered from a woman in her twenties or thirties who had been exposed to COVID-19. In DNA, the CDR3 is TGTGCCAGTAGTGCAAGACAGGGGGCGCGTAATTCACCCCTCCACTTT. Residues: CASSARQGARNSPLHF. Full variable domain (rest looked up from reference TRBV19 and TRBJ1-6): DGGITQSPKYLFRKEGQNVTLSCEQNLNHDAMYWYRQDPGQGLRLIYYSQIVNDFQKGDIAEGYSVSREKKESFPLTVTSAQKNPTAFYLCASSARQGARNSPLHFGNGTRLTVT.